This note documents a single TCR beta chain sequence. The CDR3 has 12 residues. V was cut by 1 base and J by 11 bases, with 10 bases left in between. Germline values: CDR1 SEHNR, CDR2 FQNEAQ (reference sequence). The data derive from a study of blood T cell repertoires in COVID-19. Overall study context: Sites in the United States, Italy and Spain provided acute and convalescent COVID-19 samples. The analysed material was cDNA or gDNA that came from T cells, B-cell-depleted T cells, or PBMCs.

Original analysis: Amplified reference gene primers provided the basis for estimating nucleated cell counts. The table came from immunoSEQ multiplex PCR; TCRdb's copy has only in-frame clones and leaves some out. V and J calls and clone size are given by that table; D and trimming were obtained from the DNA. There are approximately 140,000 clones in the sample; 80% to 90% occur only once, and 4% to 4.5% lies in the top ten. This sequence originates from a woman between 35 and 50 years old with acute or convalescent COVID-19. The chain combines TRBV7-9 with TRBJ2-3; D is possibly TRBD2 (6 bases). The sample taken for sequencing was peripheral blood. Here the CDR3 reads CASSLEGGGQYF. CDR3 DNA sequence: TGTGCCAGCAGCTTAGAGGGAGGAGGGCAGTATTTT.